This TCR beta chain was captured in a study of brain T cells in children with intractable seizures. Only cases whose brain tissue showed the highest T cell transcript signatures were sequenced. V was pared by 7 bases and J by 4 bases, with 11 bases between. CDR3 length: 13 amino acids. Germline CDR1 reads MNHEY; CDR2 reads SMNVEV (reference sequence). The repertoire was sequenced with immunoSEQ multiplex PCR; TCRdb's copy has only in-frame clones and lacks some. The sample carries roughly 9,500 clones, more than 55% recorded once. The chain links TRBV27 to TRBJ1-5, with D possibly matching TRBD1 (5 bases). This specimen consisted of resected brain tissue, obtained at surgery. The source of this sequence is a girl aged 2-15 years with tuberous sclerosis and intractable seizures. The CDR3 region has the DNA TGTGCCAGCACCCGAGGGGCAAATCAGCCCCAGCATTTT. It translates to CASTRGANQPQHF.